The 10 T cell receptor beta chains below come from one sample, sequenced in a study of T cells expressing NK-cell markers. After re-calling the 5' RACE reads, TCRdb lists one entry per CDR3 protein, DNA absent. The table for this sample gives 250,000 to 300,000 distinct CDR3 sequences. Sequenced: blood T cells: a sorted CD56 or NKG2C T cell subset, CD4+ or CD8+ T cells, or bulk PBMC T cells (not recorded which). Source of these receptors: a woman between 18 and 70 years old in good health.

The rearrangement links TRBV4-1 to TRBJ1-2; TCRdb's D call, TRBD1, is unchecked because there is no DNA. Germline V gene lookup returns CDR1 MGHRA and CDR2 YSYEKL. The CDR3 runs to 15 residues. CDR3 protein: CASSQDPTGFRGYTF.

The chain couples TRBV29-1 to TRBJ1-2. The length of the CDR3 is 12 residues. CDR1 SQVTM and CDR2 ANQGSEA come from the germline V gene. The CDR3 here is CSVEGSYYGYTF.

This chain joins TRBV9 and TRBJ1-2. CDR1 is SGDLS and CDR2 is YYNGEE in the germline V gene. This CDR3 comprises 13 residues. CDR3 region: CASSPTTDYGYTF.

The rearrangement uses TRBV25-1 and TRBJ2-6. The CDR3 contains 16 residues. The germline gives CDR1 MGHDK, CDR2 SYGVNS. This chain's CDR3 is CASSESITAGANVLTF.

The CDR3 protein is CATKRGTDTQYF. This chain connects TRBV24-1 to TRBJ2-3; as DNA is missing, the TRBD2 call by TCRdb cannot be tested. Germline lookup yields CDR1 KGHDR and CDR2 SFDVKD. The length of the CDR3 is 12 residues.

The chain is built from TRBV29-1 and TRBJ2-7; the D gene TCRdb calls, TRBD1, cannot be checked with no DNA. The CDR3 runs 13 residues. The germline V gene encodes CDR1 SQVTM and CDR2 ANQGSEA. CDR3 sequence reads: CSARPSGDYEQYF.

The V and J genes are TRBV4-3 and TRBJ2-1. The CDR3 loop spans 15 amino acids. Germline V gene lookup returns CDR1 LGHNA and CDR2 YSLEER. This CDR3 reads CASSQVGGLYNEQFF.

This chain uses TRBV5-1 with TRBJ1-1. The CDR3 runs 13 residues. From germline, CDR1 is SGHRS and CDR2 YFSETQ. The CDR3 spells CASTKAMNTEAFF.

CDR3 in amino acids: CSARDPLVPTDTQYF. The rearrangement uses TRBV20-1 and TRBJ2-3; TCRdb designates TRBD2, a call that cannot be tested without DNA. This CDR3 region has 15 residues. Looked up from germline, CDR1 is DFQATT and CDR2 is SNEGSKA (reference sequence).

The chain links TRBV5-1 to TRBJ2-5; there is no DNA to check the TCRdb D call of TRBD2. CDR3 length: 14 amino acids. Germline V gene sequence: CDR1 SGHRS, CDR2 YFSETQ. Here the CDR3 reads CASSGGGAQETQYF.